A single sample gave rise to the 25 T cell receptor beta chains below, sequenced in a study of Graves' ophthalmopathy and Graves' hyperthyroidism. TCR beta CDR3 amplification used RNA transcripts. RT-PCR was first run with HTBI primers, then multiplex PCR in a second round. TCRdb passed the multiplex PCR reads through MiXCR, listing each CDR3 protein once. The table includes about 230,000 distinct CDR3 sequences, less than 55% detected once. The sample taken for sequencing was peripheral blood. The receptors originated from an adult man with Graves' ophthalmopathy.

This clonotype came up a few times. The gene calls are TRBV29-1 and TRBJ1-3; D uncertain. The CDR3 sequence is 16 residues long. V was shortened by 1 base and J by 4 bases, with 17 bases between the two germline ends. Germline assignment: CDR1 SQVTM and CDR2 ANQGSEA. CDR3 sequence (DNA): TGCAGCGTTGAAGCTCTTCCGGAGGAGGGAGGAAACACCATATATTTT. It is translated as CSVEALPEEGGNTIYF.

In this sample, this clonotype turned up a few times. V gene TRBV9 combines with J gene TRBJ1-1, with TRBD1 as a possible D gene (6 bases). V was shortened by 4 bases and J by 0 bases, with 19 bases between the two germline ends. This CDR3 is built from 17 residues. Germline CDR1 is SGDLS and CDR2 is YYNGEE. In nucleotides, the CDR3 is TGTGCCAGCAGCAAAGGGACTGTGGGGGCCTTGAACACTGAAGCTTTCTTT. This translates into CASSKGTVGALNTEAFF.

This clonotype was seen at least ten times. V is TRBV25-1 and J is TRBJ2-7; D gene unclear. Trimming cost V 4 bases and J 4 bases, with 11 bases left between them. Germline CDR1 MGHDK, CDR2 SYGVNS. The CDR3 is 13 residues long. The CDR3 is CASSGGAAYEQYF. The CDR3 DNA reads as TGTGCCAGCAGTGGTGGAGCAGCATACGAGCAGTACTTC.

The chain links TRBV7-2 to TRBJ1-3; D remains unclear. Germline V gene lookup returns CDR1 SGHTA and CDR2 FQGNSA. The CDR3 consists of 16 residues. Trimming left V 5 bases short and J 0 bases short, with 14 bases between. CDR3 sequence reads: CASSPSERISGNTIYF. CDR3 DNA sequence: TGTGCCAGCAGCCCGAGCGAGAGAATCTCTGGAAACACCATATATTTT. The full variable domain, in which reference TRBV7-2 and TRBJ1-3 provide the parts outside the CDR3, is GAGVSQSPSNKVTEKGKDVELRCDPISGHTALYWYRQSLGQGLEFLIYFQGNSAPDKSGLPSDRFSAERTGGSVSTLTIQRTQQEDSAVYLCASSPSERISGNTIYFGEGSWLTVV.

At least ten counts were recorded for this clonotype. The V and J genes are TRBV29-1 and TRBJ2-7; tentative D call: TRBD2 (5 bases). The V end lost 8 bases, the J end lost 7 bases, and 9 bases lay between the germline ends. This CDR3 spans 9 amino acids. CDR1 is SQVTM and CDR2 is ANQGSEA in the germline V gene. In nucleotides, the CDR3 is TGCAGCCCCGGCGGGGAGCAGTACTTC. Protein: CSPGGEQYF.

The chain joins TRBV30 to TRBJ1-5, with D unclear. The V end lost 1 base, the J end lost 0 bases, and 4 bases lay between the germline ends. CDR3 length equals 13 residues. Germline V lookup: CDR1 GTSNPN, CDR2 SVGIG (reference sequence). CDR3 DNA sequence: TGTGCCTGGAGTGAGAATAGCAATCAGCCCCAGCATTTT. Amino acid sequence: CAWSENSNQPQHF. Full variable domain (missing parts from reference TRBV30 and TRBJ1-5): SQTIHQWPATLVQPVGSPLSLECTVEGTSNPNLYWYRQAAGRGLQLLFYSVGIGQISSEVPQNLSASRPQDRQFILSSKKLLLSDSGFYLCAWSENSNQPQHFGDGTRLSIL.

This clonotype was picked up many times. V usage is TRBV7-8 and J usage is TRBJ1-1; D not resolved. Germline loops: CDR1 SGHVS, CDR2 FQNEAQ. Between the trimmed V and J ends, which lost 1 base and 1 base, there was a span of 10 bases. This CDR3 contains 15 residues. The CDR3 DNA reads TGTGCCAGCAGCTTAGAGTTTGTGGGGAACACTGAAGCTTTCTTT. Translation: CASSLEFVGNTEAFF.

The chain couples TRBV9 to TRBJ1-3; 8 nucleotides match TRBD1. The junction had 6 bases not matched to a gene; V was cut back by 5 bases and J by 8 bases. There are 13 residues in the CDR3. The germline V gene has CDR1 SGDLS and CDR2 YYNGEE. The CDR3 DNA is TGTGCCAGCAGTGCGGACAGGGTGGACACCATATATTTT. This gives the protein CASSADRVDTIYF.

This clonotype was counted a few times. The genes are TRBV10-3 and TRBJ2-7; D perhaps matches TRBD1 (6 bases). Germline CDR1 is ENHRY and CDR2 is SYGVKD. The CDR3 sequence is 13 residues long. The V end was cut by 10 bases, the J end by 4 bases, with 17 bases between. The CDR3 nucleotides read TGTGCCAGCTCAACTCCACAGGGTTACGAGCAGTACTTC. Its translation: CASSTPQGYEQYF.

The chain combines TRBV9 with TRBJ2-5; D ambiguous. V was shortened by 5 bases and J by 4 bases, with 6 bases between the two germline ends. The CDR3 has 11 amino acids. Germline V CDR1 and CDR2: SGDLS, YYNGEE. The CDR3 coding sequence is TGTGCCAGCAGTACCGGAGAGACCCAGTACTTC. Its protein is CASSTGETQYF. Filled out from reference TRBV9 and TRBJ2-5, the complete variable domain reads DSGVTQTPKHLITATGQRVTLRCSPRSGDLSVYWYQQSLDQGLQFLIQYYNGEERAKGNILERFSAQQFPDLHSELNLSSLELGDSALYFCASSTGETQYFGPGTRLLVL.

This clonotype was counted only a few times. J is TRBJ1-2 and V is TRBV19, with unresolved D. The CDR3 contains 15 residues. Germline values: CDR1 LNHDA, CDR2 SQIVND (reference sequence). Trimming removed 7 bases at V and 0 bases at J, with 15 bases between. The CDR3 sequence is CASTDWSRANYGYTF. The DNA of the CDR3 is TGTGCCAGTACCGATTGGTCTAGGGCTAACTATGGCTACACCTTC. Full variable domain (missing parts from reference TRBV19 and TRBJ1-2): DGGITQSPKYLFRKEGQNVTLSCEQNLNHDAMYWYRQDPGQGLRLIYYSQIVNDFQKGDIAEGYSVSREKKESFPLTVTSAQKNPTAFYLCASTDWSRANYGYTFGSGTRLTVV.

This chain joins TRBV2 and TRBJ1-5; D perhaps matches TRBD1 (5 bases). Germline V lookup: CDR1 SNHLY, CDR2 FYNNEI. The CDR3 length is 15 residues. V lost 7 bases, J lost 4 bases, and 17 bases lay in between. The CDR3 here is CASKAGGGFNQPQHF. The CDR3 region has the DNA TGTGCCAGCAAGGCGGGGGGAGGGTTTAATCAGCCCCAGCATTTT. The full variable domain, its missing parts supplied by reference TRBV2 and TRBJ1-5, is EPEVTQTPSHQVTQMGQEVILRCVPISNHLYFYWYRQILGQKVEFLVSFYNNEISEKSEIFDDQFSVERPDGSNFTLKIRSTKLEDSAMYFCASKAGGGFNQPQHFGDGTRLSIL.

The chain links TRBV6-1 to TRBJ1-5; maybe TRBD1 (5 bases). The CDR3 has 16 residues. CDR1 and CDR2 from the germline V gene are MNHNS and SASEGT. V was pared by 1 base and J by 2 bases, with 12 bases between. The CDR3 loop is CASSEVAGKGNQPQHF. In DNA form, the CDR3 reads TGTGCCAGCAGTGAAGTTGCAGGGAAGGGCAATCAGCCCCAGCATTTT.

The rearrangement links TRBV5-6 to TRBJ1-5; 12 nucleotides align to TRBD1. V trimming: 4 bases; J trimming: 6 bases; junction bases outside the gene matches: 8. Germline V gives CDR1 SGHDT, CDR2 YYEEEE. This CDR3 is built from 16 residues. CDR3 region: CASSHRDRGLSQPQHF. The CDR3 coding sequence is TGTGCCAGCAGCCACCGGGACAGGGGGCTTAGTCAGCCCCAGCATTTT.

The CDR3 reads CASSLRPDEQYF. CDR3 sequence (DNA): TGCGCCAGCAGCTTGCGGCCAGACGAGCAGTACTTC. The chain carries TRBV5-1 and TRBJ2-7; D not certain. The CDR3 is 12 amino acids. CDR1 and CDR2 from the germline V gene are SGHRS and YFSETQ. V dropped 1 base and J dropped 5 bases, with 7 bases sitting between them.

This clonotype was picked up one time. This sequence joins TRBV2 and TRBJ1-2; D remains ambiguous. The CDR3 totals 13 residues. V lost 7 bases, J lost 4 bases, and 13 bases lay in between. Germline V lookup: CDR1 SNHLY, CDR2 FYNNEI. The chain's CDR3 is CASTLSGPYGYTF. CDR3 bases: TGTGCCAGCACGCTATCGGGTCCCTATGGCTACACCTTC.

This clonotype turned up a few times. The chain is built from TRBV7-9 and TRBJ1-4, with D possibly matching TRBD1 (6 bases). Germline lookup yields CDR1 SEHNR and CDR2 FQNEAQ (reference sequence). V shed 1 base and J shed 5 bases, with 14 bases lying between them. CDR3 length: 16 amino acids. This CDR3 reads CASSLGPTGVNEKLFF. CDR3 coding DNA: TGTGCCAGCAGCTTAGGCCCGACAGGAGTGAATGAAAAACTGTTTTTT.

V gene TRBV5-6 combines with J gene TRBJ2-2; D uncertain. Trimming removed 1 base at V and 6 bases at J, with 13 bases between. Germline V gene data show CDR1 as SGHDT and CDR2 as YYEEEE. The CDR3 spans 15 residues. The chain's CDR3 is CASSLYVNPPGELFF. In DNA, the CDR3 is TGTGCCAGCAGCTTGTACGTAAATCCGCCCGGGGAGCTGTTTTTT.

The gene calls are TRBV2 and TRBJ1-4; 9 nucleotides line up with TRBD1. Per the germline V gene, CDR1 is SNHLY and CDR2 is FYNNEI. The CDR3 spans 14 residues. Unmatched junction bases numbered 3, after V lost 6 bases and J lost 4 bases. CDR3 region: CASRTGGYNEKLFF. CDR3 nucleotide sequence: TGTGCCAGCAGGACAGGGGGTTATAATGAAAAACTGTTTTTT. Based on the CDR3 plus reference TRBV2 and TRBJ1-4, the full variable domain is EPEVTQTPSHQVTQMGQEVILRCVPISNHLYFYWYRQILGQKVEFLVSFYNNEISEKSEIFDDQFSVERPDGSNFTLKIRSTKLEDSAMYFCASRTGGYNEKLFFGSGTQLSVL.

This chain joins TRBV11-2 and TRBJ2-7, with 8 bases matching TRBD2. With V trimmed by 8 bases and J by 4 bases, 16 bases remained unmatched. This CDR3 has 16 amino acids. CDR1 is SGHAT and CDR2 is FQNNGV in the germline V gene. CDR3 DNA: TGTGCCAGCTCACCAGGGGACGGGACTAGTAATTACGAGCAGTACTTC. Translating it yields CASSPGDGTSNYEQYF. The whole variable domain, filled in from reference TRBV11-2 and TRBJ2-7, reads EAGVAQSPRYKIIEKRQSVAFWCNPISGHATLYWYQQILGQGPKLLIQFQNNGVVDDSQLPKDRFSAERLKGVDSTLKIQPAKLEDSAVYLCASSPGDGTSNYEQYFGPGTRLTVT.

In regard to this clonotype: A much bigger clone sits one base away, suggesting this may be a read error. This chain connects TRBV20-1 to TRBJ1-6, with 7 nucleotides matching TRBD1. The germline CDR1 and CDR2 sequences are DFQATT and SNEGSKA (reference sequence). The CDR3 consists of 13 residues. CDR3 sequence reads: CSARDSRNSPPHF. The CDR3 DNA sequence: TGCAGTGCGAGGGACAGCCGAAATTCACCCCCCCACTTT.

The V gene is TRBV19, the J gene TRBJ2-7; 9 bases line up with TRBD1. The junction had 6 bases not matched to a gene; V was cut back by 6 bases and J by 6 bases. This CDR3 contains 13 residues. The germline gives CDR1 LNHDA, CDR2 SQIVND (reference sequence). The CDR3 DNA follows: TGTGCCAGTAGAGGAGTGACAGGGGGCGAGCAGTACTTC. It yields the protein CASRGVTGGEQYF.

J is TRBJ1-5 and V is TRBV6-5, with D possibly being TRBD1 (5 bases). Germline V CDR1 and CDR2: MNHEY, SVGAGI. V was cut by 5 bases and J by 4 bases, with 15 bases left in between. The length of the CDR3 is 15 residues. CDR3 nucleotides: TGTGCCAGCAGTGATCGACGGGGGGGGAATCAGCCCCAGCATTTT. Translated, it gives CASSDRRGGNQPQHF.

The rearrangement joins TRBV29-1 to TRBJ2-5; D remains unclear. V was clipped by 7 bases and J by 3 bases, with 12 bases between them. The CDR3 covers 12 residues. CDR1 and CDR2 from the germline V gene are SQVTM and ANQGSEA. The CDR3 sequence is CSASPGKETQYF. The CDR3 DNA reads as TGCAGCGCCTCTCCGGGTAAAGAGACCCAGTACTTC.

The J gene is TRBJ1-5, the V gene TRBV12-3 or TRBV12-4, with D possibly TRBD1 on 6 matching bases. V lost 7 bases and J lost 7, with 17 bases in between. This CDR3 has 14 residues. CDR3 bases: TGTGCCAGCACATTTGGGGGGCAAGGGCAGCCCCAGCATTTT. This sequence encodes CASTFGGQGQPQHF.